Each of the 16 T cell receptor beta chains below was sequenced from the same sample in a study of blood T cell repertoires in COVID-19. Assay used: immunoSEQ multiplex PCR; TCRdb lists only in-frame clones, some missing. The sample lists 250,000 to 350,000 clones, 65% to 85% seen once, with roughly 1.1% in the top ten. Input material: peripheral blood. These receptors originate from a woman aged 45-65 years with acute or convalescent COVID-19.

The J gene is TRBJ2-5, the V gene TRBV30, with D tentatively TRBD2 (5 bases). V was clipped by 7 bases and J by 2 bases, with 11 bases between them. The CDR3 has 12 amino acids. Germline CDR1 reads GTSNPN; CDR2 reads SVGIG (reference sequence). CDR3 DNA: TGTGCCTTGCAAAGCGGTCAAGAGACCCAGTACTTC. Protein sequence: CALQSGQETQYF.

The V gene is TRBV19, the J gene TRBJ1-1, with 7 bases matching TRBD1. This CDR3 has 13 residues. From germline, CDR1 is LNHDA and CDR2 SQIVND (reference sequence). Trimming removed 4 bases from V and 4 bases from J; junction bases left unmatched: 3. CDR3 residues: CASSRGQSTEAFF. The DNA for the CDR3 is TGTGCCAGTAGTAGGGGACAGAGCACTGAAGCTTTCTTT.

The chain combines TRBV11-3 with TRBJ1-2; 7 bases line up with TRBD1. This CDR3 has 13 residues. Per germline, CDR1 SGHNT and CDR2 YENEEA. V shed 5 bases and J 5 bases; nucleotides not matched to a gene: 5. The CDR3 coding sequence is TGTGCCAGCAGCCGGACAGGAGGTTATGGCTACACCTTC. Translation gives CASSRTGGYGYTF. Variable domain in full (rest from reference TRBV11-3 and TRBJ1-2): EAGVVQSPRYKIIEKKQPVAFWCNPISGHNTLYWYLQNLGQGPELLIRYENEEAVDDSQLPKDRFSAERLKGVDSTLKIQPAELGDSAVYLCASSRTGGYGYTFGSGTRLTVV.

The genes are TRBV27 and TRBJ1-5, with 7 bases aligning to TRBD1. This CDR3 contains 15 residues. The V and J ends lost 4 bases and 7 bases, in that order; junction bases with no gene match: 10. CDR1 and CDR2 (germline): MNHEY, SMNVEV (reference sequence). The CDR3 protein is CASSSDRVHYQPQHF. CDR3 sequence (DNA): TGTGCCAGCAGTTCTGACAGGGTCCATTACCAGCCCCAGCATTTT.

V usage is TRBV5-1 and J usage is TRBJ1-6; tentatively, D is TRBD1 (6 bases). The CDR3 covers 17 residues. Germline V gives CDR1 SGHRS, CDR2 YFSETQ. V lost 4 bases and J 0 bases, leaving 14 bases between the germline ends. CDR3 sequence reads: CASSPDSWSSYNSPLHF. In DNA, the CDR3 is TGCGCCAGCAGCCCGGACAGTTGGAGCTCCTATAATTCACCCCTCCACTTT.

J is TRBJ2-1 and V is TRBV2, with 11 bases aligning to TRBD2. The CDR3 loop spans 13 amino acids. CDR1 SNHLY and CDR2 FYNNEI come from the germline V gene. V trimming: 7 bases; J trimming: 13 bases; junction bases outside the gene matches: 9. The CDR3 DNA reads as TGTGCCAGCAACTCCGGGACTAGCGGTTTTCAGTTCTTC. Protein product: CASNSGTSGFQFF.

This rearrangement joins TRBV19 to TRBJ2-7; TRBD2 is a possible D gene (5 bases). The V end was cut by 1 base, the J end by 4 bases, with 11 bases between. The length of the CDR3 is 14 residues. Germline V gene data show CDR1 as LNHDA and CDR2 as SQIVND (reference sequence). CDR3 amino acids: CASSIGGSQYEQYF. The CDR3 nucleotides are TGTGCCAGTAGTATAGGAGGGAGTCAGTACGAGCAGTACTTC.

The CDR3 region is CASTNGGQFANTGELFF. The DNA for the CDR3 is TGTGCCAGCACCAACGGAGGACAGTTCGCGAACACCGGGGAGCTGTTTTTT. The V and J genes are TRBV11-2 and TRBJ2-2, with D tentatively TRBD1 (6 bases). This CDR3 contains 17 residues. Per germline, CDR1 SGHAT and CDR2 FQNNGV. V was pared by 7 bases and J by 0 bases, with 18 bases between.

The V gene is TRBV21-1, the J gene TRBJ2-2; TRBD1, the table's D call, was not compared with the DNA. TRBV21-1 counts as a pseudogene. This CDR3 contains 16 residues. CDR3 residues: CASSKGTGVNTGELFF. DNA of the CDR3: TGTGCCAGCAGCAAAGGGACAGGGGTTAACACCGGGGAGCTGTTTTTT.

This clone was detected only a few times. The J gene is TRBJ1-1, the V gene TRBV2, with D unresolved. This CDR3 has 13 amino acids. Per germline, CDR1 SNHLY and CDR2 FYNNEI. With 7 bases removed from V and 1 base from J, the gap between germline ends came to 10 bases. The CDR3 nucleotides are TGTGCCAGCAACCTACAGAGGAACACTGAAGCTTTCTTT. Translating it yields CASNLQRNTEAFF.

The chain uses TRBV28 and TRBJ2-5; 8 positions agree with TRBD1. The CDR3 is made up of 15 amino acids. Germline loops: CDR1 MDHEN, CDR2 SYDVKM. V lost 7 bases and J lost 8; bases outside the gene matches: 15. CDR3 DNA: TGTGCCAGCACCCCCCGCCCAGGACAGGGCAGAACCCAGTACTTC. Protein product: CASTPRPGQGRTQYF.

V is TRBV2 and J is TRBJ2-2; no firm D call. V was clipped by 6 bases and J by 7 bases, with 15 bases between them. CDR1 and CDR2 (germline): SNHLY, FYNNEI. The CDR3 loop spans 14 amino acids. CDR3 in DNA: TGTGCCAGCAGCCCCCTAACTACCGGCGGGGAGCTGTTTTTT. Its translation is CASSPLTTGGELFF.

This sequence joins TRBV30 and TRBJ1-2; D unclear. The germline V gene encodes CDR1 GTSNPN and CDR2 SVGIG (reference sequence). The CDR3 length is 13 residues. V shed 1 base and J shed 3 bases, with 9 bases lying between them. Here the CDR3 reads CAWSESRYYGYTF. CDR3 nucleotide sequence: TGTGCCTGGAGTGAGAGCCGTTACTATGGCTACACCTTC.

The J gene is TRBJ2-1, the V gene TRBV5-1, with unresolved D. This CDR3 is built from 12 residues. V lost 1 base, J lost 5 bases, and 4 bases lay in between. Per the germline V gene, CDR1 is SGHRS and CDR2 is YFSETQ. The CDR3 DNA reads as TGCGCCAGCAGCTTGACAAACAATGAGCAGTTCTTC. It is translated as CASSLTNNEQFF.

This clone showed up just once. The CDR3 loop is CASSTSTSGHNEQFF. As DNA, the CDR3 is TGTGCCAGCAGCACCTCGACTAGCGGGCACAATGAGCAGTTCTTC. The J gene is TRBJ2-1, the V gene TRBV5-4; 10 nucleotides match TRBD2. V shed 4 bases, J shed 5 bases, and the junction held 6 bases outside the gene matches. There are 15 residues in the CDR3. The V gene's germline CDR1 is SGHNT and CDR2 YYREEE (reference sequence).

The V gene is TRBV7-2, the J gene TRBJ2-2; 9 nucleotides line up with TRBD1. V dropped 1 base and J dropped 7; count of bases not matched to a gene: 10. The CDR3 contains 17 residues. CDR1 is SGHTA and CDR2 is FQGNSA in the germline V gene. The CDR3 sequence is CASSLEQGATQNGELFF. The CDR3, as DNA: TGTGCCAGCAGCTTAGAACAGGGGGCGACTCAAAACGGGGAGCTGTTTTTT.